One and the same sample provided the 18 T cell receptor beta chains below, sequenced in a study of T-cell memory formation after mild COVID-19. TCRdb reanalysed the 5' RACE reads using MiXCR and keeps one entry per CDR3 protein. The table records some 340,000 distinct CDR3 sequences, approximately 12% of them present only once. Input material: PBMCs or a T cell subset sorted from them (not recorded which). These receptors were obtained from a man in his late teens or twenties who had mild COVID-19 (a few samples of this study predate the infection). Cell type and time point are not known.

The sample holds a few counts of this clonotype. The chain carries TRBV24-1 and TRBJ2-3; D not certain. The CDR3 length is 13 residues. Germline lookup yields CDR1 KGHDR and CDR2 SFDVKD. V lost 1 base, J lost 10 bases, and 11 bases lay in between. CDR3 nucleotide sequence: TGTGCCACCAGTGATTTCTTAGGTATGGCGCAGTATTTT. This gives the protein CATSDFLGMAQYF.

This clonotype was found a few times. The chain recombines TRBV18 with TRBJ2-5, with a possible D match to TRBD1 (6 bases). The CDR3 consists of 15 residues. The germline V and J ends were trimmed by 4 bases and 4 bases, with 16 bases remaining between them. Germline V gene sequence: CDR1 KGHSH, CDR2 LQKENI. This CDR3 reads CASSLYRVYRETQYF. CDR3 nucleotides: TGTGCCAGCTCACTTTACAGGGTTTATCGAGAGACCCAGTACTTC.

The chain recombines TRBV20-1 with TRBJ2-3; the match to TRBD2 covers 12 bases. Germline values: CDR1 DFQATT, CDR2 SNEGSKA (reference sequence). The CDR3 is 16 residues long. The ends lost 1 base at V and 1 base at J; junction bases unmatched: 3. For the CDR3, the DNA is TGCAGTGCTAGAGCCACTAGCGGGGGGCGCACAGATACGCAGTATTTT. It specifies CSARATSGGRTDTQYF.

The chain joins TRBV7-9 to TRBJ1-2; the match to TRBD1 covers 8 bases. The V gene's germline CDR1 is SEHNR and CDR2 FQNEAQ (reference sequence). The CDR3 is made up of 14 amino acids. Germline trimming cut 8 bases from V and 4 bases from J; bases unmatched to any gene: 9. CDR3 nucleotides: TGTGCCAGCGCGACAGGGGTGGGGATCTATGGCTACACCTTC. This gives the protein CASATGVGIYGYTF. Full variable domain (rest looked up from reference TRBV7-9 and TRBJ1-2): DTGVSQNPRHKITKRGQNVTFRCDPISEHNRLYWYRQTLGQGPEFLTYFQNEAQLEKSRLLSDRFSAERPKGSFSTLEIQRTEQGDSAMYLCASATGVGIYGYTFGSGTRLTVV.

Only a few counts were recorded for this clonotype. V is TRBV12-3 or TRBV12-4 and J is TRBJ2-4; 10 positions match TRBD2. The CDR3 is 18 residues long. V was pared by 2 bases and J by 2 bases, with 9 bases of the junction left unmatched. CDR3 DNA sequence: TGTGCCAGCAGTTTATATAGCGGGGGGCGAGGTACCAAAAACATTCAGTACTTC. Protein product: CASSLYSGGRGTKNIQYF.

This clonotype has just a few counts. This chain connects TRBV5-1 to TRBJ2-3; 9 bases are shared with TRBD1. The germline V gene encodes CDR1 SGHRS and CDR2 YFSETQ. The CDR3 sequence is 16 residues long. V lost 0 bases and J lost 4; bases outside the gene matches: 6. CDR3 residues: CASSLAEGTGSDTQYF. Written as DNA, the CDR3 is TGCGCCAGCAGCTTGGCCGAGGGGACAGGGTCAGATACGCAGTATTTT.

The rearrangement links TRBV7-6 to TRBJ2-3; 12 bases are shared with TRBD2. CDR1 SGHVS and CDR2 FNYEAQ come from the germline V gene. J was trimmed by 7 bases and V by 2 bases; bases with no gene match: 4. The length of the CDR3 is 15 residues. CDR3 bases: TGTGCCAGCAGCTTACTAGCGGGGGGGCAATATACGCAGTATTTT. Translated: CASSLLAGGQYTQYF.

This chain links TRBV20-1 with TRBJ1-1; D remains ambiguous. The germline CDR1 and CDR2 sequences are DFQATT and SNEGSKA (reference sequence). The CDR3 is 14 amino acids. With 1 base removed from V and 5 bases from J, the gap between germline ends came to 14 bases. CDR3 DNA sequence: TGCAGTGCTAGAGTCCAGTTAGGATGGACTGAAGCTTTCTTT. Amino acids: CSARVQLGWTEAFF.

The chain recombines TRBV15 with TRBJ2-7, with a weak D call TRBD2 (7 bases). The CDR3 length is 13 residues. Germline V gives CDR1 LNHNV, CDR2 YYDKDF (reference sequence). Trimming cost V 0 bases and J 10 bases, with 13 bases left between them. As DNA, the CDR3 is TGTGCCACCAGCAGAGATAGGGGGGGGGACCAGTACTTC. Translating gives CATSRDRGGDQYF. The whole variable domain, filled in from reference TRBV15 and TRBJ2-7, reads DAMVIQNPRYQVTQFGKPVTLSCSQTLNHNVMYWYQQKSSQAPKLLFHYYDKDFNNEADTPDNFQSRRPNTSFCFLDIRSPGLGDTAMYLCATSRDRGGDQYFGPGTRLTVT.

This clonotype was seen more than once but under ten times. This chain links TRBV19 with TRBJ2-3, with D perhaps matching TRBD1 (6 bases). From germline, CDR1 is LNHDA and CDR2 SQIVND (reference sequence). This CDR3 comprises 14 residues. V lost 7 bases and J 1 base, leaving 12 bases between the germline ends. The CDR3 region has the DNA TGTGCCAGTATGAGGGACATCGGCACAGATACGCAGTATTTT. This gives the protein CASMRDIGTDTQYF.

This clonotype was seen repeatedly, ten times or more. V usage is TRBV4-1 and J usage is TRBJ2-3, with TRBD2 identical over 10 bases. Germline V gene sequence: CDR1 MGHRA, CDR2 YSYEKL. The V and J ends lost 1 base and 8 bases, in that order; junction bases with no gene match: 15. There are 18 residues in the CDR3. CDR3 sequence: CASSQAISLAGVLGTQYF. The DNA of the CDR3 is TGCGCCAGCAGCCAAGCAATCTCGCTAGCGGGGGTGTTAGGTACGCAGTATTTT.

This clonotype was observed at least ten times. The rearrangement links TRBV12-3 or TRBV12-4 to TRBJ2-5, with D maybe TRBD2 (7 bases). The CDR3 is 15 residues long. Trimming cost V 7 bases and J 4 bases, with 19 bases left between them. The CDR3 DNA reads as TGTGCCAGCACCCGGGGGGAGGGGGGTGGAGAGACCCAGTACTTC. It is translated as CASTRGEGGGETQYF.

This clonotype has more than one count but fewer than ten. The chain joins TRBV28 to TRBJ1-5; D not certain. Germline lookup yields CDR1 MDHEN and CDR2 SYDVKM. The CDR3 loop spans 12 amino acids. Trimming removed 1 base at V and 9 bases at J, with 7 bases between. This chain's CDR3 is CASSLSKRPQHF. The DNA of the CDR3 is TGTGCCAGCAGTTTATCCAAGCGGCCCCAGCATTTT.

This chain uses TRBV6-2 or TRBV6-3 with TRBJ2-7, with 9 bases aligning to TRBD2. In germline, CDR1 is MNHEY, CDR2 SVGEGT. The CDR3 sequence is 14 residues long. V was pared by 8 bases and J by 12 bases, with 17 bases of the junction left unmatched. The CDR3 DNA reads as TGTGCCAGCGGGCAAAGCGGGGGGCCCCTTCTGCGGTACTTC. This codes for CASGQSGGPLLRYF.

The chain links TRBV7-3 to TRBJ2-2, with TRBD2 matching 12 bases. The CDR3 spans 19 residues. The V gene end was trimmed by 4 bases and the J gene end by 1 base; junction bases not matched to a gene: 10. The germline CDR1 and CDR2 sequences are SGHTA and FQGTGA. Here the CDR3 reads CASSYPGLAGKGNTGELFF. CDR3 nucleotides: TGTGCCAGCAGCTACCCGGGACTAGCGGGTAAAGGGAACACCGGGGAGCTGTTTTTT.

This clonotype was observed a handful of times. CDR3 bases: TGTGCCAGCAGCTTAGCCGCAGGGATCAACTATGGCTACACCTTC. Protein: CASSLAAGINYGYTF. This chain uses TRBV7-2 with TRBJ1-2, with a possible D match to TRBD1 (5 bases). In germline, CDR1 is SGHTA, CDR2 FQGNSA. The CDR3 is made up of 15 amino acids. Trimming stripped 0 bases from V and 2 bases from J, with 10 bases between.

This clonotype was detected a few times. The chain carries TRBV6-2 or TRBV6-3 and TRBJ2-7; D perhaps matches TRBD1 (5 bases). The CDR3 loop spans 14 amino acids. The ends were cut back, 3 bases at V and 0 bases at J, with 9 bases in the middle. CDR1 and CDR2 from the germline V gene are MNHEY and SVGEGT. CDR3 region: CASSYGHFSYEQYV. Here the CDR3 DNA reads TGTGCCAGCAGTTATGGACACTTCTCCTACGAGCAGTACGTC.

The sample holds a few counts of this clonotype. The chain uses TRBV7-2 and TRBJ1-5; D possibly corresponds to TRBD1 (6 bases). V was pared by 1 base and J by 6 bases, with 13 bases between. The CDR3 has 15 amino acids. CDR1 is SGHTA, CDR2 FQGNSA, per germline. DNA of the CDR3: TGTGCCAGCAGCTTAGTAGGGGGTAGTATTCAGCCCCAGCATTTT. Amino acid sequence: CASSLVGGSIQPQHF.